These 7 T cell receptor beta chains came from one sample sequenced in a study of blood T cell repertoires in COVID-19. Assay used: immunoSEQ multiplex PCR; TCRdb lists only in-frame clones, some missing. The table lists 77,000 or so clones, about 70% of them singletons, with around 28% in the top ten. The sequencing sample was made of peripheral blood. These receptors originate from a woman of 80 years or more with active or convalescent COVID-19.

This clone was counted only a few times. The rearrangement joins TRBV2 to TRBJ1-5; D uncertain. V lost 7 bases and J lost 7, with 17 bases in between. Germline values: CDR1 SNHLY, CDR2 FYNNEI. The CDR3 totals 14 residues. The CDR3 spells CASKGGSREQPQHF. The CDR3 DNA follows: TGTGCCAGCAAGGGTGGGTCCCGGGAGCAGCCCCAGCATTTT. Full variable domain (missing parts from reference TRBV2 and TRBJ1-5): EPEVTQTPSHQVTQMGQEVILRCVPISNHLYFYWYRQILGQKVEFLVSFYNNEISEKSEIFDDQFSVERPDGSNFTLKIRSTKLEDSAMYFCASKGGSREQPQHFGDGTRLSIL.

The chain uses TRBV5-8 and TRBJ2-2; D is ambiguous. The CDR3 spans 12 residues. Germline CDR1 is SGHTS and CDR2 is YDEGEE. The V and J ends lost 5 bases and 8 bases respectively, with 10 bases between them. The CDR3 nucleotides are TGTGCCAGCAGGAGGATGGTGGGGGAGCTGTTTTTT. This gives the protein CASRRMVGELFF.

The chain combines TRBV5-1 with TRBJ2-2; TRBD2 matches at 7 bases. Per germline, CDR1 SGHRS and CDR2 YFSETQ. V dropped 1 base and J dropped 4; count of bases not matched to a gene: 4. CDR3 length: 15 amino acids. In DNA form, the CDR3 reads TGCGCCAGCAGCTTGACTGGGGAGGGCACCGGGGAGCTGTTTTTT. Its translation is CASSLTGEGTGELFF. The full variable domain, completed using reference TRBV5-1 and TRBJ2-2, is KAGVTQTPRYLIKTRGQQVTLSCSPISGHRSVSWYQQTPGQGLQFLFEYFSETQRNKGNFPGRFSGRQFSNSRSEMNVSTLELGDSALYLCASSLTGEGTGELFFGEGSRLTVL.

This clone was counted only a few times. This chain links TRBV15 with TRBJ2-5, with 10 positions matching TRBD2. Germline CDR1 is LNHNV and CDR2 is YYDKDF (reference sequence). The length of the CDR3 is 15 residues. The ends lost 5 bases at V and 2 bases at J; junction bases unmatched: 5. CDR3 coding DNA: TGTGCCACCAGCCCTACTAGCGGGGCTCAAGAGACCCAGTACTTC. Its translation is CATSPTSGAQETQYF. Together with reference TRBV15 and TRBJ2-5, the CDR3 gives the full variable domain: DAMVIQNPRYQVTQFGKPVTLSCSQTLNHNVMYWYQQKSSQAPKLLFHYYDKDFNNEADTPDNFQSRRPNTSFCFLDIRSPGLGDTAMYLCATSPTSGAQETQYFGPGTRLLVL.

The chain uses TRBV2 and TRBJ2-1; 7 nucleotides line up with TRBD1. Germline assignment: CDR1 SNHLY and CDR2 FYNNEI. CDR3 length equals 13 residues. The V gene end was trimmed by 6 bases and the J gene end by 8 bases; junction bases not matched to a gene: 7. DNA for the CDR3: TGTGCCAGCAGCCTAGACAGGGACGATGAGCAGTTCTTC. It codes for CASSLDRDDEQFF.

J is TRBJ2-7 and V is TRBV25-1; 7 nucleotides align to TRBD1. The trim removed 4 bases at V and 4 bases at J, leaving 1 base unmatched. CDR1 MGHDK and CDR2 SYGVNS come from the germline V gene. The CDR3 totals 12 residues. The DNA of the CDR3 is TGTGCCAGCAGTGTACAGGGGTACGAGCAGTACTTC. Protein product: CASSVQGYEQYF.

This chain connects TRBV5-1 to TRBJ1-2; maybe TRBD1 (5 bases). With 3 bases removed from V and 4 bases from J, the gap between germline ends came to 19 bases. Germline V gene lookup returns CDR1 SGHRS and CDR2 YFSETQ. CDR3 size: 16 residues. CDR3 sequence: CASSSDIGALSYGYTF. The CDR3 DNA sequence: TGCGCCAGCAGCTCCGACATTGGGGCGCTAAGCTATGGCTACACCTTC.